This is a list of T cell receptor beta chains from one sample in a study of identical twins. TCRdb independently ran MiXCR on the 5' RACE reads; one entry per CDR3 protein. The sample carries 280,000 or so distinct CDR3 sequences, under 9.5% recorded once. These same data were also listed under a study on yellow fever vaccine responses in identical twins.

Sample: memory (CD45RO+) T cells sorted from blood. These receptors all stem from a woman aged 18-29 years in good health. The CDR3 runs from the conserved cysteine through the conserved F or W. D genes are given only for firm matches. Clone size is shown for a subset of rows, as once, few, many or a class of expanded clone.

D gene: .; clone size: many; J gene: TRBJ2-5; V gene: TRBV15; CDR3 DNA: TGTGCCACCAGGGGCTACCAAGAGACCCAGTACTTC; CDR3 protein: CATRGYQETQYF
D gene: .; clone size: .; J gene: TRBJ2-1; V gene: TRBV5-5; CDR3 DNA: TGTGCCAGCAGCTACGGGACACCTCCGTTCGAGCAGTTCTTC; CDR3 protein: CASSYGTPPFEQFF
D gene: .; clone size: .; J gene: TRBJ2-3; V gene: TRBV19; CDR3 DNA: TGTGCCAGTACCCCAAACCAATTGGATACGCAGTATTTT; CDR3 protein: CASTPNQLDTQYF
D gene: .; clone size: .; J gene: TRBJ2-1; V gene: TRBV7-6; CDR3 DNA: TGTGCCAGCAGCTCGCCCTGGTCGAGACGCGGGGACAATGAGCAGTTCTTC; CDR3 protein: CASSSPWSRRGDNEQFF
D gene: .; clone size: many; J gene: TRBJ2-1; V gene: TRBV11-2; CDR3 DNA: TGTGCCAGCAGCCATTCCGGGACTCGATGGTCTGAGCAGTTCTTC; CDR3 protein: CASSHSGTRWSEQFF
D gene: .; clone size: many; J gene: TRBJ2-1; V gene: TRBV5-1; CDR3 DNA: TGCGCCAGCAGCTTGGAGTGGGAAAGGCGCAATGAGCAGTTCTTC; CDR3 protein: CASSLEWERRNEQFF
D gene: .; clone size: .; J gene: TRBJ2-1; V gene: TRBV2; CDR3 DNA: TGTGCCAGCAGAGACCCCAACAATGAGCAGTTCTTC; CDR3 protein: CASRDPNNEQFF
D gene: TRBD1; clone size: few; J gene: TRBJ2-5; V gene: TRBV6-5; CDR3 DNA: TGTGCCAGCAGTTTATCGTCGAGGGGGCACGAGACCCAGTACTTC; CDR3 protein: CASSLSSRGHETQYF
D gene: .; clone size: many; J gene: TRBJ2-6; V gene: TRBV20-1; CDR3 DNA: TGCAGTGCTAGACCCCACTCTGGGGCCAACGTCCTGACTTTC; CDR3 protein: CSARPHSGANVLTF
D gene: TRBD1; clone size: few; J gene: TRBJ1-2; V gene: TRBV11-2; CDR3 DNA: TGTGCCAGCAGCCAAACAGGGGCGCGGGGCTATGGCTACACCTTC; CDR3 protein: CASSQTGARGYGYTF
D gene: .; clone size: many; J gene: TRBJ1-2; V gene: TRBV7-6; CDR3 DNA: TGTGCCAGCAGCCCGGACGGGGCATATCGTGGCTACACCTTC; CDR3 protein: CASSPDGAYRGYTF
D gene: TRBD2; clone size: .; J gene: TRBJ2-1; V gene: TRBV19; CDR3 DNA: TGTGCCAGTAGTATCTTGACTAGCAGTGAGCAGTTCTTC; CDR3 protein: CASSILTSSEQFF
D gene: .; clone size: few; J gene: TRBJ2-2; V gene: TRBV12-3/TRBV12-4; CDR3 DNA: TGTGCCAGCAGTTTAGGGGTTGGGGGGACCGGGGAGCTGTTTTTT; CDR3 protein: CASSLGVGGTGELFF
D gene: TRBD1; clone size: few; J gene: TRBJ2-7; V gene: TRBV20-1; CDR3 DNA: TGCAGTGCAACCATCCGGGACAGGGGGACCTACGAGCAGTACTTC; CDR3 protein: CSATIRDRGTYEQYF
D gene: TRBD2; clone size: few; J gene: TRBJ2-7; V gene: TRBV6-1; CDR3 DNA: TGTGCCAGCAGCCAACTAGCGGGTACCTACGAGCAGTACTTC; CDR3 protein: CASSQLAGTYEQYF
D gene: TRBD2; clone size: many; J gene: TRBJ2-1; V gene: TRBV3-1; CDR3 DNA: TGTGCCAGCAGCCCGGGCGTGACTAGCGGGGGGTATGAGCAGTTCTTC; CDR3 protein: CASSPGVTSGGYEQFF